These 19 T cell receptor beta chains came from one sample sequenced in a study of OX40 agonist ivuxolimab in advanced cancers. Data came from immunoSEQ multiplex PCR; TCRdb stores just in-frame clones and leaves some out. The sample includes more than 80,000 clones, about 89% of them seen just once. Sequences were derived from CD4+ or CD8+ T cells sorted from blood, sampled in a trial of the OX40 agonist ivuxolimab. The source of these receptors is an adult with an advanced solid tumor such as melanoma, head and neck, liver or kidney cancer.

The V call is TRBV11-2, the J call TRBJ1-3, with TRBD1 identical over 7 bases. With 5 bases clipped from V and 2 bases from J, the junction kept 6 bases outside the gene matches. CDR1 and CDR2 from the germline V gene are SGHAT and FQNNGV. This CDR3 has 15 residues. The CDR3: CASSPQQGTGNTIYF. CDR3 bases: TGTGCCAGCAGCCCCCAACAGGGGACTGGAAACACCATATATTTT.

V and J are TRBV28 and TRBJ1-2; a possible D gene is TRBD1 (5 bases). Looked up from germline, CDR1 is MDHEN and CDR2 is SYDVKM. V dropped 6 bases and J dropped 5 bases, with 13 bases sitting between them. The CDR3 is 13 residues long. This chain's CDR3 is CASSTSGGYGYTF. CDR3 nucleotides: TGTGCCAGCAGCACAAGCGGGGGTTATGGCTACACCTTC.

The V gene is TRBV18, the J gene TRBJ1-4; D possibly corresponds to TRBD1 (6 bases). CDR1 and CDR2 (germline): KGHSH, LQKENI. The CDR3 has 15 amino acids. Trimming took off 3 bases at V and 0 bases at J, with 8 bases between the two ends. As DNA, the CDR3 is TGTGCCAGCTCACCGACAGGAGCAACTAATGAAAAACTGTTTTTT. Encoded protein: CASSPTGATNEKLFF. The entire variable domain, with the rest obtained from reference TRBV18 and TRBJ1-4, is as follows: NAGVMQNPRHLVRRRGQEARLRCSPMKGHSHVYWYRQLPEEGLKFMVYLQKENIIDESGMPKERFSAEFPKEGPSILRIQQVVRGDSAAYFCASSPTGATNEKLFFGSGTQLSVL.

The V and J genes are TRBV6-6 and TRBJ2-7, with 7 bases aligning to TRBD1. J lost 0 bases, V lost 5 bases, and 4 bases had no gene match. The CDR3 is 14 amino acids. Germline lookup yields CDR1 MNHNY and CDR2 SVGAGI (reference sequence). The CDR3 loop is CASSLTGPSYEQYF. The CDR3 DNA follows: TGTGCCAGCAGTCTGACAGGGCCCTCCTACGAGCAGTACTTC.

J is TRBJ1-1 and V is TRBV27, with D maybe TRBD1 (6 bases). Germline V gives CDR1 MNHEY, CDR2 SMNVEV (reference sequence). This CDR3 is 14 amino acids long. V lost 5 bases, J lost 2 bases, and 12 bases lay in between. The CDR3 nucleotides are TGTGCCAGCAGTCCTGGGACAAGAAACACTGAAGCTTTCTTT. Its protein product is CASSPGTRNTEAFF.

This chain uses TRBV15 with TRBJ2-7; D remains unclear. V lost 0 bases and J lost 2, with 5 bases in between. The CDR3 contains 13 residues. CDR1 and CDR2 (germline): LNHNV, YYDKDF (reference sequence). Here the CDR3 reads CATSRDLPYEQYF. For the CDR3, the DNA is TGTGCCACCAGCAGAGATTTGCCCTACGAGCAGTACTTC.

The chain links TRBV6-5 to TRBJ1-2; maybe TRBD1 (5 bases). The CDR3 loop spans 15 amino acids. The V gene's germline CDR1 is MNHEY and CDR2 SVGAGI. V dropped 0 bases and J dropped 2 bases, with 10 bases sitting between them. CDR3: CASSYSSRGNYGYTF. The CDR3 coding sequence is TGTGCCAGCAGTTACTCATCACGGGGGAACTATGGCTACACCTTC.

The rearrangement links TRBV30 to TRBJ1-3; D is unresolved. This CDR3 is 12 amino acids long. V was shortened by 4 bases and J by 4 bases, with 8 bases between the two germline ends. Germline-derived CDR1 and CDR2 are GTSNPN and SVGIG (reference sequence). For the CDR3, the DNA is TGTGCCTGGATCAACTCCGGAAACACCATATATTTT. The encoded protein is CAWINSGNTIYF.

This chain links TRBV7-2 with TRBJ2-3; D might be TRBD2 (5 bases). This CDR3 region has 13 residues. V was clipped by 3 bases and J by 4 bases, with 8 bases between them. The germline gives CDR1 SGHTA, CDR2 FQGNSA. CDR3 sequence reads: CASSFGVADTQYF. CDR3 sequence (DNA): TGTGCCAGCAGCTTCGGGGTAGCAGATACGCAGTATTTT.

The rearrangement joins TRBV9 to TRBJ2-2; D ambiguous. CDR3 size: 13 residues. The germline V gene encodes CDR1 SGDLS and CDR2 YYNGEE. V was pared by 3 bases and J by 1 base, with 4 bases between. CDR3 in amino acids: CASSALNTGELFF. As DNA, the CDR3 is TGTGCCAGCAGCGCGTTGAACACCGGGGAGCTGTTTTTT.

This chain uses TRBV10-3 with TRBJ2-3; D ambiguous. V gave up 0 bases and J gave up 2 bases, with 12 bases separating them. This CDR3 contains 16 residues. The germline CDR1 and CDR2 sequences are ENHRY and SYGVKD. Here the CDR3 reads CAISESIGGITDTQYF. The CDR3 coding sequence is TGTGCCATCAGTGAGTCGATAGGCGGAATCACAGATACGCAGTATTTT.

This clone was seen just once. The CDR3 DNA follows: TGTGCCTGGGGGGGACAGTCGAACACTGAAGCTTTCTTT. This gives the protein CAWGGQSNTEAFF. The chain carries TRBV30 and TRBJ1-1, with 7 nucleotides matching TRBD1. This CDR3 contains 13 residues. V lost 5 bases to trimming and J lost 1 base; unmatched junction nucleotides: 4. The V gene's germline CDR1 is GTSNPN and CDR2 SVGIG (reference sequence).

J is TRBJ1-2 and V is TRBV5-1; D gene unclear. The V end lost 3 bases, the J end lost 5 bases, and 11 bases lay between the germline ends. Germline CDR1 and CDR2: SGHRS and YFSETQ. This CDR3 is 13 amino acids long. The CDR3 is CASSSSVGYGYTF. CDR3 sequence (DNA): TGCGCCAGCAGCTCGTCGGTTGGGTATGGCTACACCTTC.

This chain uses TRBV7-9 with TRBJ1-1, with D tentatively TRBD1 (5 bases). V was pared by 3 bases and J by 7 bases, with 18 bases between. CDR1 is SEHNR and CDR2 is FQNEAQ in the germline V gene (reference sequence). This CDR3 has 15 amino acids. The CDR3 is CASSLDNRGRGEAFF. CDR3 in DNA: TGTGCCAGCAGCTTGGACAATCGGGGTCGAGGTGAAGCTTTCTTT.

This clone was observed a handful of times. This chain links TRBV18 with TRBJ1-5, with 9 bases aligning to TRBD1. Germline lookup yields CDR1 KGHSH and CDR2 LQKENI. The CDR3 totals 15 residues. Unmatched junction bases numbered 5, after V lost 4 bases and J lost 4 bases. The CDR3 coding sequence is TGTGCCAGCTCACAAGACAGGGGGGTAAATCAGCCCCAGCATTTT. Amino acids: CASSQDRGVNQPQHF.

The chain is built from TRBV7-9 and TRBJ1-4; 9 nucleotides align to TRBD1. Losses at the gene ends were 4 bases for V and 6 bases for J; bases not matched to a gene: 3. There are 14 residues in the CDR3. CDR1 and CDR2 (germline): SEHNR, FQNEAQ (reference sequence). CDR3 DNA sequence: TGTGCCAGCAGCTGGGGACAGGGAGATGAAAAACTGTTTTTT. This translates into CASSWGQGDEKLFF. Full variable domain (rest looked up from reference TRBV7-9 and TRBJ1-4): DTGVSQNPRHKITKRGQNVTFRCDPISEHNRLYWYRQTLGQGPEFLTYFQNEAQLEKSRLLSDRFSAERPKGSFSTLEIQRTEQGDSAMYLCASSWGQGDEKLFFGSGTQLSVL.

The chain couples TRBV6-6 to TRBJ2-3, with 8 bases identical to TRBD2. With 7 bases clipped from V and 1 base from J, the junction kept 7 bases outside the gene matches. CDR1 and CDR2 from the germline V gene are MNHNY and SVGAGI (reference sequence). The CDR3 runs to 15 residues. The CDR3 DNA sequence: TGTGCCAGCACCACTAGCGGTAAGGGCACAGATACGCAGTATTTT. Translation gives CASTTSGKGTDTQYF.

V and J are TRBV18 and TRBJ1-1; TRBD1 aligns across 10 bases. This CDR3 contains 16 residues. The germline V gene has CDR1 KGHSH and CDR2 LQKENI. The J segment lost 4 bases and the V segment lost 0 bases, leaving 5 bases of the junction unmatched. This CDR3 reads CASSPPGTGVATEAFF. Here the CDR3 DNA reads TGTGCCAGCTCACCACCCGGGACAGGGGTTGCCACTGAAGCTTTCTTT.

This chain connects TRBV7-8 to TRBJ2-7, with TRBD2 matching over 7 bases. Trimming at V came to 1 base and at J to 7 bases, leaving 13 bases not matched to a gene. CDR1 is SGHVS, CDR2 FQNEAQ, per germline. The CDR3 contains 16 residues. The DNA for the CDR3 is TGTGCCAGCAGCTTAGAGGCGCCGAATGCCGGGGGGGAGCAGTACTTC. Its protein is CASSLEAPNAGGEQYF.